This TCR beta chain is from a study of early T cells in non-severe SARS-CoV-2 infection. The germline V gene has CDR1 SGDLS and CDR2 YYNGEE. V was shortened by 6 bases and J by 0 bases, with 10 bases between the two germline ends. This CDR3 contains 14 residues. In TCRdb, the 5' RACE reads were re-called with MiXCR into one record per CDR3 protein. The sample has 30,000 to 45,000 distinct CDR3 sequences, approximately 8.9% seen once. Material: whole blood. The clonotype was recovered from an adult who was a healthcare worker with PCR-confirmed SARS-CoV-2 infection or an uninfected control (not recorded which). V gene TRBV9 combines with J gene TRBJ2-1; maybe TRBD1 (6 bases). CDR3 sequence (DNA): TGTGCCAGCACCTCAGGGGACTCCTACAATGAGCAGTTCTTC. Translating gives CASTSGDSYNEQFF.